These 15 T cell receptor beta chains share one sample of origin, sequenced in a study of blood T cells in healthy people across ages. A J-beta primer mix and a sample-barcoded 5' primer were used in a second PCR of roughly 7 to 12 cycles. TCRdb processed the 5' RACE reads anew with MiXCR; each CDR3 protein has one entry. This sample has hundreds of thousands of distinct CDR3 sequences, with about 30% found just once. The specimen sequenced was blood. Source of these receptors: a woman of 80 years or more in good health.

This clonotype showed up just a few times. This may arise from a read error, as a much more abundant clone is one base away. The CDR3 here is CASRPSGGASYNEQYF. The CDR3 coding sequence is TGTGCCAGCAGACCGAGCGGGGGGGCGTCCTACAATGAGCAGTACTTC. This chain joins TRBV6-5 and TRBJ2-7, with TRBD2 matching over 10 bases. CDR3 length: 16 residues. Germline-derived CDR1 and CDR2 are MNHEY and SVGAGI. J gave up 7 bases and V 6 bases, and 15 bases lay outside the gene matches.

The CDR3 reads CASSPQLGANVLTF. The CDR3 DNA reads TGTGCCAGCAGCCCGCAGCTGGGGGCCAACGTCCTGACTTTC. J is TRBJ2-6 and V is TRBV7-8; D not resolved. Germline V gene data show CDR1 as SGHVS and CDR2 as FQNEAQ. V lost 5 bases and J 4 bases, leaving 9 bases between the germline ends. CDR3 size: 14 residues.

This clonotype appeared many times. The chain joins TRBV20-1 to TRBJ2-1; TRBD2 matches 14 bases. V lost 5 bases and J lost 0; bases outside the gene matches: 6. CDR3 length: 17 amino acids. Per the germline V gene, CDR1 is DFQATT and CDR2 is SNEGSKA (reference sequence). The CDR3 DNA sequence: TGCAGTGCTCGGACTAGCGGGGGGTTCATCTCCTACAATGAGCAGTTCTTC. This encodes CSARTSGGFISYNEQFF.

The table lists this clonotype with many counts. The chain employs TRBV4-3 and TRBJ2-7; D gene unclear. CDR3 length equals 15 residues. Germline assignment: CDR1 LGHNA and CDR2 YSLEER. V lost 0 bases and J 0 bases, leaving 9 bases between the germline ends. Written as DNA, the CDR3 is TGCGCCAGCAGCCAAGACGCGACGGTCTCCTACGAGCAGTACTTC. Protein product: CASSQDATVSYEQYF.

The V and J genes are TRBV5-1 and TRBJ1-5; D uncertain. V was shortened by 4 bases and J by 3 bases, with 17 bases between the two germline ends. CDR3 size: 16 residues. Per germline, CDR1 SGHRS and CDR2 YFSETQ. The chain's CDR3 is CASSPAPGGNNQPQHF. CDR3 DNA: TGCGCCAGCAGCCCGGCTCCCGGCGGGAACAATCAGCCCCAGCATTTT.

The chain employs TRBV19 and TRBJ2-1; TRBD1 aligns across 8 bases. The CDR3 extends over 14 amino acids. CDR1 and CDR2 from the germline V gene are LNHDA and SQIVND (reference sequence). With 7 bases clipped from V and 4 bases from J, the junction kept 6 bases outside the gene matches. Written as DNA, the CDR3 is TGTGCCAGTAAAGAACAGGGGGGATACAATGAGCAGTTCTTC. Its protein is CASKEQGGYNEQFF.

This clonotype was detected ten times or more. The chain is built from TRBV18 and TRBJ2-3, with a tentative D call TRBD2 (5 bases). Germline assignment: CDR1 KGHSH and CDR2 LQKENI. Trimming shortened V by 2 bases and J by 2 bases, and 11 bases separated the two germline ends. The CDR3 loop spans 15 amino acids. The CDR3 sequence: CASSPNAGYTDTQYF. The CDR3 DNA is TGTGCCAGCTCACCAAATGCGGGTTACACAGATACGCAGTATTTT.

As for this clonotype: This may be a read error, as it is one base from a much larger clone. The gene calls are TRBV6-6 and TRBJ2-5, with TRBD1 identical over 7 bases. Germline CDR1 and CDR2: MNHNY and SVGAGI (reference sequence). This CDR3 is built from 14 residues. V shed 6 bases, J shed 3 bases, and the junction held 7 bases outside the gene matches. CDR3 DNA sequence: TGTGCCAGCAGGGGCGACAGGGATGAAGAGACCCAGTACTTC. Translating it yields CASRGDRDEETQYF.

This clonotype was detected a few times. The chain uses TRBV5-6 and TRBJ2-4; a weak D match, TRBD1 (5 bases). In germline, CDR1 is SGHDT, CDR2 YYEEEE. Between the trimmed V and J ends, which lost 3 bases and 1 base, there was a span of 11 bases. The CDR3 runs 15 residues. For the CDR3, the DNA is TGTGCCAGCAGCTCACGACAGCTCGCCAAAAACATTCAGTACTTC. Translation: CASSSRQLAKNIQYF.

The chain recombines TRBV12-3 or TRBV12-4 with TRBJ2-2; D may be TRBD2 (6 bases). CDR3 length equals 15 residues. With 6 bases removed from V and 5 bases from J, the gap between germline ends came to 16 bases. CDR3 sequence (DNA): TGTGCCAGCAGCCCGAGACGGGGGAGAACCGGGGAGCTGTTTTTT. Its translation is CASSPRRGRTGELFF.

This chain connects TRBV6-6 to TRBJ2-1; D unclear. Germline lookup yields CDR1 MNHNY and CDR2 SVGAGI (reference sequence). The CDR3 is 14 amino acids. The ends were cut back, 0 bases at V and 5 bases at J, with 8 bases in the middle. CDR3 residues: CASSYSNNDNEQFF. In nucleotides, the CDR3 is TGTGCCAGCAGTTACTCAAATAACGACAATGAGCAGTTCTTC.

V usage is TRBV12-3 or TRBV12-4 and J usage is TRBJ2-2, with TRBD1 as a possible D gene (5 bases). The germline V and J ends were trimmed by 2 bases and 0 bases, with 13 bases remaining between them. The CDR3 totals 17 residues. The CDR3 spells CASSLKGPVTNTGELFF. The CDR3 nucleotides read TGTGCCAGCAGTTTAAAGGGGCCGGTCACGAACACCGGGGAGCTGTTTTTT.

The V call is TRBV5-1, the J call TRBJ2-7, with D perhaps being TRBD1 or TRBD2 (5 bases each). The CDR3 loop spans 15 amino acids. The germline gives CDR1 SGHRS, CDR2 YFSETQ. With 4 bases removed from V and 9 bases from J, the gap between germline ends came to 23 bases. DNA of the CDR3: TGCGCCAGCAGCGGATCCGGGACCCTAAAATTGGGGCAGTACTTC. The encoded protein is CASSGSGTLKLGQYF.

As to this clonotype: With a much larger clone just one base away, this may be a read error. This chain joins TRBV11-2 and TRBJ2-7, with D possibly being TRBD2 (5 bases). Germline assignment: CDR1 SGHAT and CDR2 FQNNGV. The V end was cut by 0 bases, the J end by 3 bases, with 12 bases between. The CDR3 runs to 15 residues. DNA for the CDR3: TGTGCCAGCAGCTTAGATACGGGAAACGGCTACGAGCAGTACTTC. Protein product: CASSLDTGNGYEQYF.

The chain carries TRBV20-1 and TRBJ1-5, with a tentative D call TRBD1 (5 bases). Germline CDR1 DFQATT, CDR2 SNEGSKA (reference sequence). The CDR3 runs to 17 residues. V dropped 4 bases and J dropped 0 bases, with 19 bases sitting between them. CDR3 coding DNA: TGCAGTGCTACCCCTATGTCGGGGCTTCATAGCAATCAGCCCCAGCATTTT. Translation: CSATPMSGLHSNQPQHF.